Sequencing of this TCR beta chain was carried out in a study of shared clonotypes between healthy human individuals. This CDR3 is 12 amino acids long. V was clipped by 9 bases and J by 3 bases, with 8 bases between them. Germline V lookup: CDR1 KGHSH, CDR2 LQKENI. Assay execution proceeded at the deep level. Under the authors' procedure: Owing to the provision of junction-only sequences devoid of quality scores by immunoSEQ, filtering differed. This table comes from immunoSEQ multiplex PCR, and its TCRdb copy is limited to in-frame clones, with some not included. That table gives V, J and clone size, and the DNA gave D and trimming. This table has around 500,000 clones, 75% to 85% appearing once.

This sequence was found in a woman aged 40 to 49 in good health. Some clones in this sample may be carry-over from other donors' samples. The chain has TRBV18 and TRBJ2-2, with D uncertain. The sequencing input was PBMCs. The CDR3 region has the DNA TGTGCCAGTAGAATAGACACCGGGGAGCTGTTTTTT. It yields the protein CASRIDTGELFF.